This T cell receptor (beta chain) was captured by sequencing in a study of shared clonotypes between healthy human individuals. General observations from the study: Sorted-subset samples were not fully sequenced, rarefaction indicated.

The CDR3 consists of 14 residues. Germline V gene sequence: CDR1 MDHEN, CDR2 SYDVKM. Trimming cost V 6 bases and J 0 bases, with 12 bases left between them. Using immunoSEQ multiplex PCR, the repertoire was profiled, and TCRdb retains in-frame clones only, with some absent. The table records more than 550,000 clones, over 55% of them present only once. A note on this clone: Its antigen remains unknown.

Sequenced input: memory CD4+ T cells sorted from blood. Subset specified: CD45RA-negative fraction. This TCR came from a woman aged 25 to 39 in good health. The chain has TRBV28 and TRBJ2-7; D gene uncertain. The CDR3 loop reads CASRTAGFSYEQYF. The CDR3 region has the DNA TGTGCCAGCAGGACTGCCGGGTTCTCCTACGAGCAGTACTTC.